Presented here are 22 T cell receptor beta chains from one specimen sequenced in a study of cytomegalovirus exposure and HLA in healthy donors. With 60 Vbeta and 13 Jbeta primers, the PCR was carried out. The assay was immunoSEQ multiplex PCR, and TCRdb's table has in-frame clones only and misses some. The sample holds 90,000 to 150,000 clones, 70% to 80% seen once. The material sequenced was PBMCs. These receptors came from a man aged 50-60 years in good health and CMV-seropositive.

This chain joins TRBV11-3 and TRBJ1-1; 7 bases are shared with TRBD1. The length of the CDR3 is 15 residues. Germline lookup yields CDR1 SGHNT and CDR2 YENEEA. Trimming removed 2 bases from V and 2 bases from J; junction bases left unmatched: 5. CDR3 DNA sequence: TGTGCCAGCAGCTTAAGGGGGCGGGTTAACACTGAAGCTTTCTTT. Translated, it gives CASSLRGRVNTEAFF.

The chain has TRBV10-1 and TRBJ2-5; D is possibly TRBD2 (6 bases). The V and J ends lost 6 bases and 2 bases respectively, with 10 bases between them. Germline CDR1 is WNHNN and CDR2 is SYGVQD (reference sequence). This CDR3 region has 13 residues. This chain's CDR3 is CASRRGLQETQYF. The DNA of the CDR3 is TGCGCCAGCAGAAGGGGACTGCAAGAGACCCAGTACTTC.

V and J are TRBV7-2 and TRBJ2-2; 11 positions match TRBD2. CDR3 length: 18 amino acids. Looked up from germline, CDR1 is SGHTA and CDR2 is FQGNSA. Unmatched junction bases numbered 9, after V lost 2 bases and J lost 4 bases. The CDR3 loop reads CASSLYATSGTFTGELFF. CDR3 nucleotide sequence: TGTGCCAGCAGCTTATATGCGACTAGCGGGACCTTCACCGGGGAGCTGTTTTTT.

This clone was found a few times. The chain is built from TRBV10-2 and TRBJ2-4; perhaps TRBD1 as D (5 bases). The V end was cut by 8 bases, the J end by 3 bases, with 11 bases between. Germline V CDR1 and CDR2: WSHSY, SAAADI. The CDR3 has 13 residues. The CDR3 loop reads CASYQGGKNIQYF. For the CDR3, the DNA is TGCGCCAGCTACCAGGGTGGCAAAAACATTCAGTACTTC.

This clone was counted only a few times. The chain joins TRBV12-2 to TRBJ1-4. TRBV12-2 is a pseudogene. The CDR3 is made up of 16 amino acids. CDR3 nucleotides: TGTGCAAGTCGCTTAACCGAGGGTGAACTGACCGAAAAACTGTTTTTT. This sequence encodes CASRLTEGELTEKLFF.

This clone was recorded a few times. This chain connects TRBV27 to TRBJ2-7, with TRBD2 identical over 8 bases. The CDR3 covers 15 residues. With 3 bases clipped from V and 2 bases from J, the junction kept 6 bases outside the gene matches. Germline V CDR1 and CDR2: MNHEY, SMNVEV (reference sequence). CDR3 in amino acids: CASSFGRDSPYEQYF. In DNA, the CDR3 is TGTGCCAGCAGTTTCGGGAGGGATAGCCCCTACGAGCAGTACTTC.

J is TRBJ2-5 and V is TRBV7-2; 9 positions agree with TRBD1. V shed 5 bases, J shed 2 bases, and the junction held 3 bases outside the gene matches. The CDR3 has 14 amino acids. Germline values: CDR1 SGHTA, CDR2 FQGNSA. The CDR3 here is CASSVTGGQETQYF. The CDR3 coding sequence is TGTGCCAGCAGCGTGACAGGGGGACAAGAGACCCAGTACTTC.

In this sample, this clone turned up once. The chain uses TRBV10-3 and TRBJ2-1; 10 nucleotides line up with TRBD1. The trim removed 6 bases at V and 9 bases at J, leaving 8 bases unmatched. CDR1 ENHRY and CDR2 SYGVKD come from the germline V gene. The CDR3 is 14 amino acids. The CDR3 here is CAIRAPGQGSEQFF. CDR3 bases: TGTGCCATCAGGGCCCCGGGACAGGGGAGTGAGCAGTTCTTC.

This clone came up a few times. This chain uses TRBV28 with TRBJ2-5; 10 bases fit TRBD2. Trimming took 5 bases from V and 4 from J; bases not matched to a gene: 7. Germline CDR1 and CDR2: MDHEN and SYDVKM. The CDR3 extends over 15 amino acids. The CDR3 protein is CASSGAGGRGETQYF. The DNA of the CDR3 is TGTGCCAGCAGTGGAGCGGGAGGGCGGGGAGAGACCCAGTACTTC. Supplemented by reference TRBV28 and TRBJ2-5, the full variable domain reads DVKVTQSSRYLVKRTGEKVFLECVQDMDHENMFWYRQDPGLGLRLIYFSYDVKMKEKGDIPEGYSVSREKKERFSLILESASTNQTSMYLCASSGAGGRGETQYFGPGTRLLVL.

This clone was picked up one time. V gene TRBV21-1 combines with J gene TRBJ2-7; the listed D gene, TRBD1, was not tested against the DNA. TRBV21-1 counts as a pseudogene. The length of the CDR3 is 15 residues. CDR3 loop: CASSKKRQSSYEQYF. As DNA, the CDR3 is TGTGCCAGCAGCAAAAAGCGACAGAGTTCCTACGAGCAGTACTTC.

A single count supports this clone. The J gene is TRBJ2-3, the V gene TRBV4-3; TRBD2 matches at 8 bases. The V and J ends lost 6 bases and 2 bases, in that order; junction bases with no gene match: 16. This CDR3 is built from 18 residues. Germline assignment: CDR1 LGHNA and CDR2 YSLEER. The DNA for the CDR3 is TGCGCCAGCAGTCAACGGGGGGTACTAGCGGTGGTCACAGATACGCAGTATTTT. Its protein product is CASSQRGVLAVVTDTQYF.

This clone was counted between two and nine times. The V call is TRBV5-6, the J call TRBJ2-7; D is ambiguous. V lost 5 bases and J 4 bases, leaving 13 bases between the germline ends. The CDR3 runs to 13 residues. CDR1 and CDR2 from the germline V gene are SGHDT and YYEEEE. The CDR3 sequence: CASRRLTLYEQYF. In nucleotides, the CDR3 is TGTGCCAGCAGGCGACTCACCCTTTACGAGCAGTACTTC.

V usage is TRBV19 and J usage is TRBJ2-3, with D possibly being TRBD1 (5 bases). Trimming took 4 bases from V and 0 from J, leaving 8 bases between them. From germline, CDR1 is LNHDA and CDR2 SQIVND (reference sequence). This CDR3 is 14 amino acids long. For the CDR3, the DNA is TGTGCCAGTAGTAATCAGGGTAGCACAGATACGCAGTATTTT. Translating it yields CASSNQGSTDTQYF.

The genes are TRBV12-5 and TRBJ2-7; tentatively, D is TRBD1 (5 bases). Germline-derived CDR1 and CDR2 are LGHNT and FRNRAP. The CDR3 runs to 12 residues. Trimming removed 5 bases at V and 6 bases at J, with 11 bases between. The CDR3 coding sequence is TGTGCTAGTGGTCACCCCCAGGGCGAGCAGTACTTC. Protein: CASGHPQGEQYF.

The genes are TRBV2 and TRBJ2-1; TRBD2 is a possible D gene (6 bases). Trimming removed 6 bases from V and 3 bases from J, with 9 bases in between. CDR3 length: 13 amino acids. The germline CDR1 and CDR2 sequences are SNHLY and FYNNEI. CDR3 sequence reads: CASSLAIYNEQFF. The CDR3 DNA follows: TGTGCCAGCAGCCTAGCGATCTACAATGAGCAGTTCTTC.

V usage is TRBV5-1 and J usage is TRBJ2-2; 9 bases match TRBD2. The ends lost 1 base at V and 4 bases at J; junction bases unmatched: 5. CDR1 is SGHRS and CDR2 is YFSETQ in the germline V gene. This CDR3 is built from 16 residues. The CDR3, as DNA: TGCGCCAGCAGCTTGACTAGCGGGCCGGGCACCGGGGAGCTGTTTTTT. Translating gives CASSLTSGPGTGELFF.

The J gene is TRBJ2-1, the V gene TRBV6-4; 10 bases align to TRBD2. CDR3 size: 16 residues. With V trimmed by 2 bases and J by 6 bases, 7 bases remained unmatched. CDR1 and CDR2 (germline): MRHNA, SNTAGT. This chain's CDR3 is CASSDRSGGASNEQFF. The CDR3 nucleotides are TGTGCCAGCAGTGACCGGAGCGGGGGGGCCTCCAATGAGCAGTTCTTC.

The chain combines TRBV5-4 with TRBJ1-2; 7 nucleotides line up with TRBD1. Germline assignment: CDR1 SGHNT and CDR2 YYREEE (reference sequence). The CDR3 loop spans 16 amino acids. Germline trimming cut 2 bases from V and 2 bases from J; bases unmatched to any gene: 9. In DNA form, the CDR3 reads TGTGCCAGCAGCTTTCCCTGGGGACAGACAAACTATGGCTACACCTTC. Translating it yields CASSFPWGQTNYGYTF.

There are a few counts of this clone. The J gene is TRBJ2-5, the V gene TRBV10-3, with D perhaps TRBD2 (6 bases). V was shortened by 0 bases and J by 7 bases, with 6 bases between the two germline ends. Germline lookup yields CDR1 ENHRY and CDR2 SYGVKD. This CDR3 has 12 amino acids. CDR3 region: CAISESGRTQYF. Here the CDR3 DNA reads TGTGCCATCAGTGAGTCCGGGAGGACCCAGTACTTC.

With regard to this clone: The same CDR3 is also encoded by other DNA sequences in this sample. This sequence joins TRBV18 and TRBJ1-2; D remains unclear. The CDR3 length is 13 residues. The germline V gene has CDR1 KGHSH and CDR2 LQKENI. V was clipped by 3 bases and J by 2 bases, with 7 bases between them. CDR3 nucleotides: TGTGCCAGCTCACCTTCGGGGAACTATGGCTACACCTTC. Protein: CASSPSGNYGYTF. The variable domain in full, with the rest retrieved from reference TRBV18 and TRBJ1-2, is NAGVMQNPRHLVRRRGQEARLRCSPMKGHSHVYWYRQLPEEGLKFMVYLQKENIIDESGMPKERFSAEFPKEGPSILRIQQVVRGDSAAYFCASSPSGNYGYTFGSGTRLTVV.

The CDR3 loop is CASSDRLNYGYTF. The DNA of the CDR3 is TGTGCCAGCAGTGATAGACTAAACTATGGCTACACCTTC. This chain links TRBV2 with TRBJ1-2; D not certain. Trimming stripped 3 bases from V and 2 bases from J, with 7 bases between. The germline V gene encodes CDR1 SNHLY and CDR2 FYNNEI. CDR3 length equals 13 residues.

This clone was counted only a few times. The CDR3 sequence: CATSSPLTVLTHEQYF. The CDR3 DNA sequence: TGTGCCACCAGCAGTCCATTAACGGTCCTAACCCACGAGCAGTACTTC. The gene calls are TRBV15 and TRBJ2-5; D gene unclear. The J call may be incorrect, as the DNA end agrees better with TRBJ2-7. The CDR3 length is 16 residues. Germline values: CDR1 LNHNV, CDR2 YYDKDF (reference sequence).